These 8 T cell receptor beta chains were sequenced from one sample in a study of control samples from healthy donors and cancer patients. Some clones are missing from TCRdb's copy, which holds only in-frame ones; the method was immunoSEQ multiplex PCR. Of about 160,000 clones listed, around 95% are singletons. Sequenced sample: blood. Every receptor here comes from a woman aged 40-49 years in good health.

The gene calls are TRBV10-3 and TRBJ1-2; 7 bases align to TRBD1. This CDR3 has 13 amino acids. The germline V gene has CDR1 ENHRY and CDR2 SYGVKD. V lost 7 bases and J lost 6; bases outside the gene matches: 8. The CDR3 here is CAIKRQGLDGYTF. The CDR3 nucleotides are TGTGCCATCAAAAGACAGGGCCTTGATGGCTACACCTTC.

The rearrangement uses TRBV7-9 and TRBJ2-7; perhaps TRBD2 as D (5 bases). The CDR3 has 14 amino acids. From germline, CDR1 is SEHNR and CDR2 FQNEAQ (reference sequence). Trimming pared 2 bases from V and 7 bases from J, leaving 15 bases between. CDR3 sequence (DNA): TGTGCCAGCAGCTTACACGGAGGCGAAGAGGAGCAGTACTTC. This codes for CASSLHGGEEEQYF.

This clone was detected only once. This sequence joins TRBV10-3 and TRBJ1-1; D gene ambiguous. Trimming left V 3 bases short and J 2 bases short, with 4 bases between. CDR1 is ENHRY, CDR2 SYGVKD, per germline. CDR3 length: 12 amino acids. CDR3 region: CAISELNTEAFF. CDR3 in DNA: TGTGCCATCAGTGAACTTAACACTGAAGCTTTCTTT.

This chain uses TRBV5-1 with TRBJ1-1; D is unresolved. CDR1 is SGHRS, CDR2 YFSETQ, per germline. The germline V and J ends were trimmed by 3 bases and 5 bases, with 17 bases remaining between them. This CDR3 has 15 amino acids. CDR3 sequence reads: CASSSGAAWNTEAFF. CDR3 nucleotides: TGCGCCAGCAGCTCGGGAGCCGCTTGGAATACTGAAGCTTTCTTT. The entire variable domain, with the rest obtained from reference TRBV5-1 and TRBJ1-1, is as follows: KAGVTQTPRYLIKTRGQQVTLSCSPISGHRSVSWYQQTPGQGLQFLFEYFSETQRNKGNFPGRFSGRQFSNSRSEMNVSTLELGDSALYLCASSSGAAWNTEAFFGQGTRLTVV.

The chain carries TRBV7-7 and TRBJ2-3, with D perhaps TRBD2 (6 bases). Germline V gene data show CDR1 as SSHAT and CDR2 as FNYEAQ (reference sequence). CDR3 length: 14 residues. V was clipped by 5 bases and J by 4 bases, with 13 bases between them. The CDR3 DNA reads TGTGCCAGCAGCCCCGAGCCGGGGGCAGATACGCAGTATTTT. Its translation is CASSPEPGADTQYF.

A single count supports this clone. The chain uses TRBV30 and TRBJ2-4; 7 positions match TRBD1. The CDR3 is 14 amino acids. The V segment lost 0 bases and the J segment 5 bases; nucleotides outside the gene matches: 4. Looked up from germline, CDR1 is GTSNPN and CDR2 is SVGIG (reference sequence). The CDR3 reads CAWSVGGSQNIQYF. The CDR3 bases are TGTGCCTGGAGTGTAGGGGGCAGCCAAAACATTCAGTACTTC. The full variable domain, rest sourced from reference TRBV30 and TRBJ2-4, is SQTIHQWPATLVQPVGSPLSLECTVEGTSNPNLYWYRQAAGRGLQLLFYSVGIGQISSEVPQNLSASRPQDRQFILSSKKLLLSDSGFYLCAWSVGGSQNIQYFGAGTRLSVL.

The V and J genes are TRBV2 and TRBJ1-1, with 10 bases lining up with TRBD1. V dropped 0 bases and J dropped 3; count of bases not matched to a gene: 4. Germline V lookup: CDR1 SNHLY, CDR2 FYNNEI. This CDR3 region has 16 residues. Here the CDR3 reads CASSEAGTGADTEAFF. The CDR3 coding sequence is TGTGCCAGCAGTGAAGCTGGGACAGGGGCGGACACTGAAGCTTTCTTT.

This sequence joins TRBV27 and TRBJ1-4; no definite D call. The germline gives CDR1 MNHEY, CDR2 SMNVEV (reference sequence). The CDR3 covers 15 residues. V was cut by 1 base and J by 8 bases, with 14 bases left in between. The CDR3 region has the DNA TGTGCCAGCAGTTTATTCCCTGGGGTTGGCGAAAAACTGTTTTTT. Its translation is CASSLFPGVGEKLFF.